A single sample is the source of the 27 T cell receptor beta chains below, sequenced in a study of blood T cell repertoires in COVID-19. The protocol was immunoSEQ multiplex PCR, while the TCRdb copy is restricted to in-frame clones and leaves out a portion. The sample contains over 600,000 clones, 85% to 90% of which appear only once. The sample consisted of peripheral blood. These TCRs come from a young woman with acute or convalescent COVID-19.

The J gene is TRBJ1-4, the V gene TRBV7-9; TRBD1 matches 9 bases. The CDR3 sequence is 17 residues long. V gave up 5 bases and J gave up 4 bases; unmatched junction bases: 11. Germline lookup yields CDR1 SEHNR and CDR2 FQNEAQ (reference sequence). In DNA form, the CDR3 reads TGTGCCAGCAGCCCCGGACAGGGGACCAAGGGTAATGAAAAACTGTTTTTT. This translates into CASSPGQGTKGNEKLFF.

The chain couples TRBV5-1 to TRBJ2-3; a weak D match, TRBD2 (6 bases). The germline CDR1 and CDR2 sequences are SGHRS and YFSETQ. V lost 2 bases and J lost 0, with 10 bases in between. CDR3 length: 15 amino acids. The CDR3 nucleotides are TGCGCCAGCAGCTTCGGGACTGTGAGCACAGATACGCAGTATTTT. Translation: CASSFGTVSTDTQYF.

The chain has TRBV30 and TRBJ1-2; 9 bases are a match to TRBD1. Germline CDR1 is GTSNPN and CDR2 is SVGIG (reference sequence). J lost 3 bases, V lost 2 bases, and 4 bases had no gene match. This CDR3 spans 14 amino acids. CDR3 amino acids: CAWSIRTGDYGYTF. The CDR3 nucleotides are TGTGCCTGGAGTATTAGGACAGGGGACTATGGCTACACCTTC. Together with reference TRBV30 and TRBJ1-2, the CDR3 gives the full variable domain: SQTIHQWPATLVQPVGSPLSLECTVEGTSNPNLYWYRQAAGRGLQLLFYSVGIGQISSEVPQNLSASRPQDRQFILSSKKLLLSDSGFYLCAWSIRTGDYGYTFGSGTRLTVV.

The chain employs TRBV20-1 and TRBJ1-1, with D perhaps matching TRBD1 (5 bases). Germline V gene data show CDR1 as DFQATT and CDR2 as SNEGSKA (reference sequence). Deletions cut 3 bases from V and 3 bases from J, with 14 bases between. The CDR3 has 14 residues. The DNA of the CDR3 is TGCAGTGCTAGTCGGGGGGGGTTGGACACTGAAGCTTTCTTT. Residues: CSASRGGLDTEAFF.

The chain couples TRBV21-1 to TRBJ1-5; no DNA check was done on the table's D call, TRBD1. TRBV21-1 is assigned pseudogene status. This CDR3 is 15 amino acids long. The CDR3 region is CASSTDRLRNQPQHF. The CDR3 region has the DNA TGTGCCAGCAGCACCGACAGACTTAGAAATCAGCCCCAGCATTTT.

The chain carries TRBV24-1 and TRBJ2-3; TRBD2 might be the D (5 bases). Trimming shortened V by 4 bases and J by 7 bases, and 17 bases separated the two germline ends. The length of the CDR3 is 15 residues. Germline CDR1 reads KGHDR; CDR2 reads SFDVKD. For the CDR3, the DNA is TGTGCCACCAGTGAACTGACCAGAGACGGGAATACGCAGTATTTT. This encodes CATSELTRDGNTQYF.

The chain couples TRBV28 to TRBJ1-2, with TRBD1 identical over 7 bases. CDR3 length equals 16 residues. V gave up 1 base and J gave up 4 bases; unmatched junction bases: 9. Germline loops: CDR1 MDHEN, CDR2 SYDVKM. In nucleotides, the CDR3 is TGTGCCAGCAGTTTATCGCGGGACACAGGGGTCTATGGCTACACCTTC. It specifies CASSLSRDTGVYGYTF.

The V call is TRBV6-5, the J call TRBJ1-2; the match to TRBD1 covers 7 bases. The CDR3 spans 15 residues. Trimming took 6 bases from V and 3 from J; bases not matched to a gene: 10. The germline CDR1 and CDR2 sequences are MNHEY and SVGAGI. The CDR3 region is CASSPGATGYYGYTF. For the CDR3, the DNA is TGTGCCAGCAGCCCAGGCGCGACAGGGTACTATGGCTACACCTTC.

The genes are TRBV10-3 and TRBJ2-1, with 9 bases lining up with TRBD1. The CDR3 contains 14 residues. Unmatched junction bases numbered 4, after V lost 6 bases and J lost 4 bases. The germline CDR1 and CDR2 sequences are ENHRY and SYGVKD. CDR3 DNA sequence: TGTGCCATCAGCACAGGGGGCTCTTACAATGAGCAGTTCTTC. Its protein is CAISTGGSYNEQFF.

CDR3 residues: CASSLPRTSSSYEQYF. The CDR3 nucleotides read TGTGCCAGCAGCTTACCCCGAACCTCTAGCTCCTACGAGCAGTACTTC. The rearrangement joins TRBV7-2 to TRBJ2-7, with D unclear. V was trimmed by 2 bases and J by 0 bases, leaving 14 bases between them. Germline V gene data show CDR1 as SGHTA and CDR2 as FQGNSA. This CDR3 is built from 16 residues.

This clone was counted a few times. CDR3 residues: CASSLARGYGYTF. CDR3 nucleotide sequence: TGTGCCAGCAGCTTAGCCCGAGGCTATGGCTACACCTTC. The chain joins TRBV11-2 to TRBJ1-2, with no clear D. The germline V gene has CDR1 SGHAT and CDR2 FQNNGV. The CDR3 runs to 13 residues. V gave up 1 base and J gave up 4 bases, with 7 bases separating them. Filled out from reference TRBV11-2 and TRBJ1-2, the complete variable domain reads EAGVAQSPRYKIIEKRQSVAFWCNPISGHATLYWYQQILGQGPKLLIQFQNNGVVDDSQLPKDRFSAERLKGVDSTLKIQPAKLEDSAVYLCASSLARGYGYTFGSGTRLTVV.

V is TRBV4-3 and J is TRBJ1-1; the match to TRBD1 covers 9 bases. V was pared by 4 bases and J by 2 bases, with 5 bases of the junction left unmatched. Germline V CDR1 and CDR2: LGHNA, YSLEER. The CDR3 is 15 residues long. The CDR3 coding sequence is TGCGCCAGCAGCCTAAGGACAGGGGACAACACTGAAGCTTTCTTT. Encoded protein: CASSLRTGDNTEAFF.

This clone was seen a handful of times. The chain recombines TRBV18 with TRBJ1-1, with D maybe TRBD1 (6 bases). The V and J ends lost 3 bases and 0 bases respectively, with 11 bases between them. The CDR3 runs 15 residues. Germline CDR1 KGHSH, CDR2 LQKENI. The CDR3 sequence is CASSPLDSMNTEAFF. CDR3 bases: TGTGCCAGCTCACCTCTGGACAGCATGAACACTGAAGCTTTCTTT.

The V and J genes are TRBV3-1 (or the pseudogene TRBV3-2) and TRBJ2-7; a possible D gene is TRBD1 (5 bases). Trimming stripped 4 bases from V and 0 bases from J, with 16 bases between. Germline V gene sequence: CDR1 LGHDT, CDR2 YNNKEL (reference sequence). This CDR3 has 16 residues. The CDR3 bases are TGTGCCAGCAGCCTACCCCGAGGCAGGGACTCCTACGAGCAGTACTTC. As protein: CASSLPRGRDSYEQYF.

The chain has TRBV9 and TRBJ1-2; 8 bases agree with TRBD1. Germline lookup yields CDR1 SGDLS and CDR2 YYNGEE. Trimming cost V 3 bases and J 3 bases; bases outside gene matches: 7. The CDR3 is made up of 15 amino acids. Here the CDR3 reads CASSGRTGNYYGYTF. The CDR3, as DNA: TGTGCCAGCAGCGGACGGACAGGGAATTACTATGGCTACACCTTC.

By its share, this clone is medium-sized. The CDR3 DNA follows: TGTGCCAGCAGGGGACAGGGCTCCTACGAGCAGTACTTC. Amino acids: CASRGQGSYEQYF. The V and J genes are TRBV21-1 and TRBJ2-7; no check of the table's D call, TRBD1, against the DNA was made. TRBV21-1 counts as a pseudogene. The CDR3 runs 13 residues.

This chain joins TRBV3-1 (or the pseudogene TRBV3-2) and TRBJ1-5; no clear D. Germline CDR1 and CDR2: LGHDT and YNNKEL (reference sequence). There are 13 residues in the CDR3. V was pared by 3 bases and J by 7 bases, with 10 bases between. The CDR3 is CASSHGGMQPQHF. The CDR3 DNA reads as TGTGCCAGCAGCCATGGAGGGATGCAGCCCCAGCATTTT.

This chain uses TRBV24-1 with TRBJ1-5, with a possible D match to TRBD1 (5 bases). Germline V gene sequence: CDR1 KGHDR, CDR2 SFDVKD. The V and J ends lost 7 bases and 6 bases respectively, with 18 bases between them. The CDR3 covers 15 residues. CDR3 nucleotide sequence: TGTGCCACCAGCGGAGGTCAGGGAGGATTTCAGCCCCAGCATTTT. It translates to CATSGGQGGFQPQHF.

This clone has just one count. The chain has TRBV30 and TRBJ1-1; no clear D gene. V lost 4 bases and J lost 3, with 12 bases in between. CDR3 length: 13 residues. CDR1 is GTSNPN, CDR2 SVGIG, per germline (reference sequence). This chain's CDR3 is CAWIPPGYTEAFF. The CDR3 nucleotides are TGTGCCTGGATCCCCCCGGGGTACACTGAAGCTTTCTTT. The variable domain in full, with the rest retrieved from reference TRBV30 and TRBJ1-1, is SQTIHQWPATLVQPVGSPLSLECTVEGTSNPNLYWYRQAAGRGLQLLFYSVGIGQISSEVPQNLSASRPQDRQFILSSKKLLLSDSGFYLCAWIPPGYTEAFFGQGTRLTVV.

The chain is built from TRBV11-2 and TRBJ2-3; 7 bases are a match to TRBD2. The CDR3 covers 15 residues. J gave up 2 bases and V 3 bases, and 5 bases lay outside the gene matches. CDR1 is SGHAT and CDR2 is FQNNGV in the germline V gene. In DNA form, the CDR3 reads TGTGCCAGCAGCTTGCCGGGGGGTTACACAGATACGCAGTATTTT. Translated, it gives CASSLPGGYTDTQYF.

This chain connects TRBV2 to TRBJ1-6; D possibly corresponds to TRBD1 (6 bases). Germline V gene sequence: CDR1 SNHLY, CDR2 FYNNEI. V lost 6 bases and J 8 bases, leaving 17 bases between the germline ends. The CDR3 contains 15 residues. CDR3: CASSSRGGAYSPLHF. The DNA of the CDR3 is TGTGCCAGCAGCTCCCGCGGGGGGGCTTATTCACCCCTCCACTTT.

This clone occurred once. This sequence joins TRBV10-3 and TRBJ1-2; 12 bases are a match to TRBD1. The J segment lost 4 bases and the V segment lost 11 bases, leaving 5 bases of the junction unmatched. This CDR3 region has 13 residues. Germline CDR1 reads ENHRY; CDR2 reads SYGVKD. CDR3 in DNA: TGTGCCTTGGGACAGGGGGCGGCCTATGGCTACACCTTC. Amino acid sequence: CALGQGAAYGYTF.

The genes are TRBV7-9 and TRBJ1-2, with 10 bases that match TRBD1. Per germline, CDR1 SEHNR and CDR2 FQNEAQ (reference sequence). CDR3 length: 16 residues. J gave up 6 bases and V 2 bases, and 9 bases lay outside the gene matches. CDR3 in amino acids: CASSLKMRDRGDGYTF. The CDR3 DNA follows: TGTGCCAGCAGCTTAAAGATGAGGGACAGGGGAGATGGCTACACCTTC.

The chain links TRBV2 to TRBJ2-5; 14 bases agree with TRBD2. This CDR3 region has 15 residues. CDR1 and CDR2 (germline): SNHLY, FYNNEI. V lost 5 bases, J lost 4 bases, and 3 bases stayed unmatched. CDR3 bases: TGTGCCAGCAGTATGACTAGCGGGGGGGCAGAGACCCAGTACTTC. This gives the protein CASSMTSGGAETQYF.

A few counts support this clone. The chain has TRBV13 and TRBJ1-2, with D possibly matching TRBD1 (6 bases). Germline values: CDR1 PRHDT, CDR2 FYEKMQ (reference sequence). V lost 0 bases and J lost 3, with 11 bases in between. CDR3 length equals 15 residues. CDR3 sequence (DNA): TGTGCCAGCAGCTTAGGTCCTCAGGGGTACTATGGCTACACCTTC. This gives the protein CASSLGPQGYYGYTF. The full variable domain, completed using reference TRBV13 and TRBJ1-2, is AAGVIQSPRHLIKEKRETATLKCYPIPRHDTVYWYQQGPGQDPQFLISFYEKMQSDKGSIPDRFSAQQFSDYHSELNMSSLELGDSALYFCASSLGPQGYYGYTFGSGTRLTVV.

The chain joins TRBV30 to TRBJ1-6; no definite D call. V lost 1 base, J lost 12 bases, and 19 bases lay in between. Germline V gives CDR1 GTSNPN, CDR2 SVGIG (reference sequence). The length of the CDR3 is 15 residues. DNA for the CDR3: TGTGCCTGGAGTGGGCCGACATCCCCGGTGGAACCCCTCCACTTT. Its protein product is CAWSGPTSPVEPLHF.

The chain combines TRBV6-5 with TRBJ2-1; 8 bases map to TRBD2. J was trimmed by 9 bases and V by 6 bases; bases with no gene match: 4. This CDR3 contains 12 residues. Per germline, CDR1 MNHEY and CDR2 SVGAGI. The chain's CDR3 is CASSGGGPEQFF. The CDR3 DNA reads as TGTGCCAGCAGCGGCGGGGGGCCTGAGCAGTTCTTC.